This TCR beta chain originates from a study of OX40 agonist ivuxolimab in advanced cancers. Study-level results: CD4+ and CD8+ blood T cells expanded clonally by week 6 at 0.1 to 3.0 mg/kg.

The CDR3 spans 13 residues. V was clipped by 3 bases and J by 7 bases, with 12 bases between them. In germline, CDR1 is MNHEY, CDR2 SMNVEV (reference sequence). Data came from immunoSEQ multiplex PCR; TCRdb stores just in-frame clones and leaves some out. The sample has about 81,000 clones, 90% to 95% seen once. In regard to this clone: Antigen unknown.

The input for sequencing was CD4+ or CD8+ T cells sorted from blood, taken in a trial of the OX40 agonist ivuxolimab. The receptor was derived from an adult with an advanced solid tumor such as melanoma, head and neck, liver or kidney cancer. The chain recombines TRBV27 with TRBJ1-2; D may be TRBD1 (5 bases). The CDR3 region is CASSFTGQAGYTF. In DNA form, the CDR3 reads TGTGCCAGCAGTTTCACAGGTCAGGCTGGCTACACCTTC.